These T cell receptor beta chains were read from a single sample in a study of regulatory T cells in long-lasting Graves disease. TCRdb called the multiplex PCR reads again in MiXCR, with one record for every CDR3 protein. The repertoire consists of roughly 450,000 distinct CDR3 sequences, with about 20% occurring once and the leading ten covering about a quarter. The sample was peripheral blood mononuclear cells (PBMCs), taken when the disease was refractory, from a patient treated with antithyroid drugs. These receptors originate from a female donor with Graves disease. The CDR3 runs from the conserved cysteine through the conserved F or W. Fields, in order: clone size, V gene, J gene, D gene, CDR3 DNA, CDR3 protein. D genes are given only for firm matches. Clone sizes are given selectively: once, few, many, or a class where the clone is expanded.

.	TRBV20-1	TRBJ1-6	.	TGCAGTGCTAGAAGGGGAGGGGAGGGGTCACCCCTCCACTTT	CSARRGGEGSPLHF
.	TRBV6-5	TRBJ2-5	TRBD1	TGTGCCAGCAGTTACTCTCCGACGGTGACAGGGGTGGAAGAGACCCAGTACTTC	CASSYSPTVTGVEETQYF
many	TRBV28	TRBJ2-7	TRBD2	TGTGCCAGCAGTTTGATCGGGGGGGGGACTAGCAACTGGGAGCAGTACTTC	CASSLIGGGTSNWEQYF
.	TRBV19	TRBJ2-7	TRBD2	TGTGCCAGTAGTGTGACTAGCGGGGCCTCTCGTGAGCAGTACTTC	CASSVTSGASREQYF
few	TRBV5-1	TRBJ1-2	.	TGCGCCAGCAGCACGGGGTCAGGGTCGAATGGCTACACCTTC	CASSTGSGSNGYTF
.	TRBV6-1	TRBJ2-7	TRBD2	TGTGCCAGCAGCTTAAATTCAGCGGGGATCTCCTACGAGCAGTACTTC	CASSLNSAGISYEQYF
many	TRBV2	TRBJ1-1	.	TGTGCCGGTAGACGGGAGAGGAGCACTGAAGCTTTCTTT	CAGRRERSTEAFF
.	TRBV5-6	TRBJ2-2	TRBD2	TGTGCCAGCAGCTTGACGGGGACTAGCGGGAACACCGGGGAGCTGTTTTTT	CASSLTGTSGNTGELFF
few	TRBV18	TRBJ1-1	.	TGTGCCAGCTCACCCCCGGGGGGTACAAGTGAAGCTTTCTTT	CASSPPGGTSEAFF
.	TRBV25-1	TRBJ2-3	TRBD1	TGTGCCAGCAGTGGCACAACTAGGGGGCCCGACGATACGCAGTATTTT	CASSGTTRGPDDTQYF
once	TRBV18	TRBJ1-3	.	TGTGCCAGCTCACCAACCGGGGGCACTGGAAACACCATATATTTT	CASSPTGGTGNTIYF
.	TRBV6-9	TRBJ2-2	.	TGTGCCAGCAGTTACCTGAGCGTAACGAACACCGGGGAGCTGTTTTTT	CASSYLSVTNTGELFF
.	TRBV15	TRBJ1-3	.	TGTGCCACCAGCAGAGAAGGATCAGGTCCCTCTGGAAACACCATATATTTT	CATSREGSGPSGNTIYF